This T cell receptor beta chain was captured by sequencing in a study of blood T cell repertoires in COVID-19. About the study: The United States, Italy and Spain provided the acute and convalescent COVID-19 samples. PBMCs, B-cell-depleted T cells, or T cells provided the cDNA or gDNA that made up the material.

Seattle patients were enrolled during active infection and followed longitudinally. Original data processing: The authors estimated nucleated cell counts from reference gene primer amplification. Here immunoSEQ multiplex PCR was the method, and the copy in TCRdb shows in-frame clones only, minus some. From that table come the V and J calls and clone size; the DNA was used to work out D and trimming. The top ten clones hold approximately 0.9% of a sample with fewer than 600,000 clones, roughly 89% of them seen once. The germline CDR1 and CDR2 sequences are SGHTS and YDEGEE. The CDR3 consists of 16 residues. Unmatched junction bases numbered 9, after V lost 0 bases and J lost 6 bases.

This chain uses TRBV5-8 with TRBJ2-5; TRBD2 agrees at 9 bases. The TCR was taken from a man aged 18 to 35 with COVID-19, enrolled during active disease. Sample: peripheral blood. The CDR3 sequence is CASSLAGGGAGKTQYF. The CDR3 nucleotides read TGTGCCAGCAGCTTGGCCGGCGGGGGGGCTGGGAAGACCCAGTACTTC.